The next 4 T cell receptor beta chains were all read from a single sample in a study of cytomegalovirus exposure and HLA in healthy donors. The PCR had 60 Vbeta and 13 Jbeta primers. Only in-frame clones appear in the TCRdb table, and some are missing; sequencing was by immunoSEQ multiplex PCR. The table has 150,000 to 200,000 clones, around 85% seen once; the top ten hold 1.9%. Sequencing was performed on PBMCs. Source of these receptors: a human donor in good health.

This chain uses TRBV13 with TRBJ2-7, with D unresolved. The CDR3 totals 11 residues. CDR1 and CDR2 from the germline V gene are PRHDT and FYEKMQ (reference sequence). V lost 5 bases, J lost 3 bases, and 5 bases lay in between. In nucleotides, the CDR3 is TGTGCCAGCAGCGCACACTACGAGCAGTACTTC. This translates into CASSAHYEQYF.

The CDR3 protein is CASSQSSGATYEQYF. CDR3 DNA: TGCGCCAGCAGCCAAAGTAGCGGGGCTACCTACGAGCAGTACTTC. The chain links TRBV4-3 to TRBJ2-7; 8 bases are shared with TRBD2. Germline CDR1 and CDR2: LGHNA and YSLEER. The V and J ends lost 2 bases and 2 bases, in that order; junction bases with no gene match: 5. This CDR3 spans 15 amino acids.

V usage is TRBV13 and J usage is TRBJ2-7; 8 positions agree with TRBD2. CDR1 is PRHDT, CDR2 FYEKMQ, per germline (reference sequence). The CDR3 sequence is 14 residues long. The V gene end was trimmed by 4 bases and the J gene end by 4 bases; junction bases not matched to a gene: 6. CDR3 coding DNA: TGTGCCAGCAGCTCGGGGCGGGGGGTATACGAGCAGTACTTC. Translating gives CASSSGRGVYEQYF.

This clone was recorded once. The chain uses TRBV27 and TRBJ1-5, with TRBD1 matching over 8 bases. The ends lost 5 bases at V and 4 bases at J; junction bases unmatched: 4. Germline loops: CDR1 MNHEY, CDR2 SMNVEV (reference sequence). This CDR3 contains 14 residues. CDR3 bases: TGTGCCAGCAGTCCATGGACAGGGAATCAGCCCCAGCATTTT. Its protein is CASSPWTGNQPQHF.